The entry that follows covers one T cell receptor beta chain sequence. Its antigen is unidentified. Germline is not matched at one junction end, which may reflect a read error. RNA transcripts yielded amplified TCR beta CDR3 regions. Following a first-round RT-PCR that used HTBI primers, a second-round multiplex PCR was carried out. TCRdb reprocessed the multiplex PCR reads with MiXCR, giving one entry per CDR3 protein. This sample has hundreds of thousands of distinct CDR3 sequences, with around 50% found just once. These data originate in a study of Graves' ophthalmopathy and Graves' hyperthyroidism. Turning to the study itself: Peripheral blood was gathered at the point of initial diagnosis, before any treatment started.

General study points: The majority of expanded thyroid clonotypes above 0.001 frequency also occurred in blood.

Ineligible for inclusion were patients with other autoimmune diseases, uncontrolled infections, pregnancy or lactation. The sequence was collected from an adult man with Graves' ophthalmopathy. Input material: peripheral blood.

The CDR3 region is CAGSLFAGEETQYF. CDR3 bases: TGTGCCGGCAGTTTATTTGCAGGGGAAGAGACCCAGTACTTC. The V gene is TRBV28, the J gene TRBJ2-5; D perhaps matches TRBD1 (6 bases). This CDR3 has 14 residues. Looked up from germline, CDR1 is MDHEN and CDR2 is SYDVKM.